These 5 T cell receptor beta chains originate from one sample sequenced in a study of blood T cell repertoires in COVID-19. Generated by immunoSEQ multiplex PCR, the TCRdb table keeps only in-frame clones and is missing some. The data contain 55,000 to 85,000 clones, 70% to 85% of them singletons. The sequenced sample consisted of peripheral blood. All receptors come from a man aged 60 to 75 with active or convalescent COVID-19.

V usage is TRBV3-1 (or the pseudogene TRBV3-2) and J usage is TRBJ1-5; D gene uncertain. V was pared by 4 bases and J by 6 bases, with 13 bases between. Per germline, CDR1 LGHDT and CDR2 YNNKEL (reference sequence). The CDR3 has 14 residues. The CDR3 reads CASSPSRWAQPQHF. The CDR3 coding sequence is TGTGCCAGCAGCCCCTCCCGATGGGCTCAGCCCCAGCATTTT.

J is TRBJ1-2 and V is TRBV6-5; 9 bases align to TRBD1. This CDR3 region has 14 residues. J lost 4 bases, V lost 10 bases, and 10 bases had no gene match. In germline, CDR1 is MNHEY, CDR2 SVGAGI. CDR3 DNA sequence: TGTGCCATTCGGCCGGGACAGGGACTCTATGGCTACACCTTC. Translation: CAIRPGQGLYGYTF.

The J gene is TRBJ1-2, the V gene TRBV6-5, with D perhaps matching TRBD1 (6 bases). Trimming took off 6 bases at V and 4 bases at J, with 12 bases between the two ends. Germline lookup yields CDR1 MNHEY and CDR2 SVGAGI. This CDR3 spans 13 amino acids. For the CDR3, the DNA is TGTGCCAGCAGAGGGGACAAGTTCTATGGCTACACCTTC. Protein: CASRGDKFYGYTF.

This CDR3 is CASSPGRVQPQHF. The CDR3 DNA reads as TGTGCCAGCAGTCCGGGCAGGGTACAGCCCCAGCATTTT. The J gene is TRBJ1-5, the V gene TRBV27; weak D call: TRBD1 (5 bases). Trimming stripped 5 bases from V and 7 bases from J, with 12 bases between. This CDR3 contains 13 residues. Germline V gene sequence: CDR1 MNHEY, CDR2 SMNVEV (reference sequence).

V is TRBV2 and J is TRBJ1-1, with D unclear. From germline, CDR1 is SNHLY and CDR2 FYNNEI. The ends were cut back, 3 bases at V and 5 bases at J, with 16 bases in the middle. The CDR3 has 15 amino acids. The CDR3 loop is CASSEETGDWTEAFF. In DNA, the CDR3 is TGTGCCAGCAGTGAGGAGACCGGGGATTGGACTGAAGCTTTCTTT. Variable domain in full (rest from reference TRBV2 and TRBJ1-1): EPEVTQTPSHQVTQMGQEVILRCVPISNHLYFYWYRQILGQKVEFLVSFYNNEISEKSEIFDDQFSVERPDGSNFTLKIRSTKLEDSAMYFCASSEETGDWTEAFFGQGTRLTVV.